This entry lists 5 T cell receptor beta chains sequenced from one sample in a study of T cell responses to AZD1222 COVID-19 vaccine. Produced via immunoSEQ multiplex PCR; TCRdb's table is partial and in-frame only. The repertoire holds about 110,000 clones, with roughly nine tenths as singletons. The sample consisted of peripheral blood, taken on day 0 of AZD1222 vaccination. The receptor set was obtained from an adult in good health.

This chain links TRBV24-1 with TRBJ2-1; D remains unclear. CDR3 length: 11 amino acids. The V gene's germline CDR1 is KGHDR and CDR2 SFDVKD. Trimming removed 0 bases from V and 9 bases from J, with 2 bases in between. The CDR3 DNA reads TGTGCCACCAGTGATTTGGGTGAGCAGTTCTTC. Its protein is CATSDLGEQFF.

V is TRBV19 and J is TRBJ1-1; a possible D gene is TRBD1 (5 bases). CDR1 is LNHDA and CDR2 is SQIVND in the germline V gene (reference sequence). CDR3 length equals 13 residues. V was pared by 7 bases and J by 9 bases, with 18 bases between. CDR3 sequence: CASNFGEAGKAFF. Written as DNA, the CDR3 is TGTGCCAGTAATTTTGGGGAGGCAGGGAAAGCTTTCTTT.

As DNA, the CDR3 is TGCGCCAGCAGCCATCGTAGGGACGCTCAGCCCCAGCATTTT. Amino acid sequence: CASSHRRDAQPQHF. V gene TRBV4-3 combines with J gene TRBJ1-5, with D possibly being TRBD1 (5 bases). CDR1 is LGHNA and CDR2 is YSLEER in the germline V gene. Trimming left V 3 bases short and J 6 bases short, with 12 bases between. CDR3 length equals 14 residues.

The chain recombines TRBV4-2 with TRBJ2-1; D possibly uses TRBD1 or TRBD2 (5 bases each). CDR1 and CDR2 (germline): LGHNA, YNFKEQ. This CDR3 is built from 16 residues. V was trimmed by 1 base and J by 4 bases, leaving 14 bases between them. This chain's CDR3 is CASSQAGAYQYNEQFF. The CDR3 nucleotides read TGTGCCAGCAGCCAAGCCGGGGCTTACCAGTACAATGAGCAGTTCTTC.

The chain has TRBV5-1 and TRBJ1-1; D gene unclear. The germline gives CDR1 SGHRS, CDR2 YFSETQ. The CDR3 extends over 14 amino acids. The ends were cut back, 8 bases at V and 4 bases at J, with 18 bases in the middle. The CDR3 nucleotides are TGCGCCAGTGGACCCTCCGGGCGAGGCACTGAAGCTTTCTTT. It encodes CASGPSGRGTEAFF.